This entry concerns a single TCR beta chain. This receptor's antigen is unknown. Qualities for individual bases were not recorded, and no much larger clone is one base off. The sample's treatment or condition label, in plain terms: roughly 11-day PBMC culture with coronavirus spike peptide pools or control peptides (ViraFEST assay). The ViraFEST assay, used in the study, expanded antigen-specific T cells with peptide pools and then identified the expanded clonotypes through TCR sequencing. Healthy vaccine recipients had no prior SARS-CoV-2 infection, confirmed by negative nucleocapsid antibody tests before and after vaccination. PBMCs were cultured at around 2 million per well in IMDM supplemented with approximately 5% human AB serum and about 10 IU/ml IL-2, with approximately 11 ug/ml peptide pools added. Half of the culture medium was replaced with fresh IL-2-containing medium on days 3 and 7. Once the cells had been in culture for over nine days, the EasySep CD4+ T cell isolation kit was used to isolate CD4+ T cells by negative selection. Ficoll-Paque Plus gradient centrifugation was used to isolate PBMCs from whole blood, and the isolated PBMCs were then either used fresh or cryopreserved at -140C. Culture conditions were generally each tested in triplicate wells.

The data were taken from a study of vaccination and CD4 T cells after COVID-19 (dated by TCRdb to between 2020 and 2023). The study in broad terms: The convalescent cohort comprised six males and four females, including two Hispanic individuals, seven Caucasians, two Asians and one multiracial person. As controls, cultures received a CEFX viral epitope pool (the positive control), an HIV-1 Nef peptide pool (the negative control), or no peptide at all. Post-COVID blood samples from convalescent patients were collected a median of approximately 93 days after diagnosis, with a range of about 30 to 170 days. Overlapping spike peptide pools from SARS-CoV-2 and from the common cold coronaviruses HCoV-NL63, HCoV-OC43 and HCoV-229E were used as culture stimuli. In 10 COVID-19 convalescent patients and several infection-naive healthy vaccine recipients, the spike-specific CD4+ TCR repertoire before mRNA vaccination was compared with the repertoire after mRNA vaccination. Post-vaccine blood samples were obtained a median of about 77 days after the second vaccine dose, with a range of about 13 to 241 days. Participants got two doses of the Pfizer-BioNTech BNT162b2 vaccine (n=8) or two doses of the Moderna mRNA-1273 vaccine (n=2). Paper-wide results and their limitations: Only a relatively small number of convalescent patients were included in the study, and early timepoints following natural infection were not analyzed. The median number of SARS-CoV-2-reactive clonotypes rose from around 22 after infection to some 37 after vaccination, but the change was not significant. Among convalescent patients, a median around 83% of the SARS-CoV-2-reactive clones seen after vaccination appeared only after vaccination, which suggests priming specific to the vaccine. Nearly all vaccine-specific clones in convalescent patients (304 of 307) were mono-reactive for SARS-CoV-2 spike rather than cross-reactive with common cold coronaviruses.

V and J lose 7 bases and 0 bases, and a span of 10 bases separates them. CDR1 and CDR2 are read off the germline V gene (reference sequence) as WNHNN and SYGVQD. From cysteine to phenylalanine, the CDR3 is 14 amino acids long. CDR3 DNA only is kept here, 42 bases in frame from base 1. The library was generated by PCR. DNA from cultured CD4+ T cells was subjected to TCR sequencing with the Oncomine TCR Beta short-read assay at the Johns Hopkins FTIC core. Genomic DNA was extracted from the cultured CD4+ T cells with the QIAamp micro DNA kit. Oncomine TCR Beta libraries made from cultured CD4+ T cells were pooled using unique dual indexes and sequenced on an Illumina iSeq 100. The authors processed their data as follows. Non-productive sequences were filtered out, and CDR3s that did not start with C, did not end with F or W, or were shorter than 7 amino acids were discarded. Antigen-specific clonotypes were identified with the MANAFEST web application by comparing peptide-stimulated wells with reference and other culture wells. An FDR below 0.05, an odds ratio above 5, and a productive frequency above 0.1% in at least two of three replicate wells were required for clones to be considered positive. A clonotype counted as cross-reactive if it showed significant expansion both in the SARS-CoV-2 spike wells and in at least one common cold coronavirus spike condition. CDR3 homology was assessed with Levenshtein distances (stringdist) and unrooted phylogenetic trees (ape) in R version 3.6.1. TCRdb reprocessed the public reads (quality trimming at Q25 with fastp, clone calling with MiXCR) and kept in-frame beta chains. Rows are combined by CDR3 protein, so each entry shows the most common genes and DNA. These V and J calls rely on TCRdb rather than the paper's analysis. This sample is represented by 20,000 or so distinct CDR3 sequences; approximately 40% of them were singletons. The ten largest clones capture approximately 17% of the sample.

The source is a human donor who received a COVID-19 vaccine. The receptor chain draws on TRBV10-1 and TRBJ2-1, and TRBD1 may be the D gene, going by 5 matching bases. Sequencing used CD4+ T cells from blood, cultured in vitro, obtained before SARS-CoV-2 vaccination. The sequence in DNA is TGCGCCAGCATAAGACAGAGCTCCTACAATGAGCAGTTCTTC. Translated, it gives CASIRQSSYNEQFF.